The clone carrying this T cell receptor beta chain was counted at least ten times. Its antigen is unidentified. V lost 4 bases and J lost 0, with 16 bases in between. The CDR3 is 17 residues long. CDR1 is SGHTA and CDR2 is FQGNSA in the germline V gene. This sample was taken from a study of T-cell memory formation after mild COVID-19. About the research overall: TCR clusters largely stayed donor specific.

The study, taken as a whole, reports: Clones shrinking from day 15 to 85 showed even CD4/CD8 mixes; later expanders tilted CD4+. Contracting CD4+ clones sat mainly in CM and EM; CD8+ in EMRA.

Employing constant-segment primers, 5'RACE generated TCR alpha and TCR beta cDNA libraries bearing sample barcodes and UMIs. TCRdb called the 5' RACE reads again in MiXCR, with one record for every CDR3 protein. The profile shows 300,000 to 350,000 distinct CDR3 sequences, about 13% of them singletons. V is TRBV7-2 and J is TRBJ2-1; D not resolved. This TCR was sampled from a man between 18 and 29 years old who had mild COVID-19 (a few samples of this study predate the infection). Cell type and time point are not known. The source material was PBMCs or a T cell subset sorted from them (not recorded which). CDR3 amino acids: CASSSAIGLSSYNEQFF. The CDR3 DNA follows: TGTGCCAGCAGCTCCGCTATCGGGCTAAGCTCCTACAATGAGCAGTTCTTC.